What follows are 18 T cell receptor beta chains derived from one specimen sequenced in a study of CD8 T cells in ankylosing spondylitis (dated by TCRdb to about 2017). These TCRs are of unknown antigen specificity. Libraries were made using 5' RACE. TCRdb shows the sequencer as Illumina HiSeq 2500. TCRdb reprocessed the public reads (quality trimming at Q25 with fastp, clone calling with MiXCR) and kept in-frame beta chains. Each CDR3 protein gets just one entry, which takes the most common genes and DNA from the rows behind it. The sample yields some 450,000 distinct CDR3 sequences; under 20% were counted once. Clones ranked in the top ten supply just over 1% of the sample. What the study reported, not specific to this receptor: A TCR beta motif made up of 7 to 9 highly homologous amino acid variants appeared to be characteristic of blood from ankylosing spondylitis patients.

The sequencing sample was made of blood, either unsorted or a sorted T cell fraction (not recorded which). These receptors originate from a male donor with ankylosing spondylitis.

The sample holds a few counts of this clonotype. CDR3 in amino acids: CASSQDLVAGGRLDTQYF. The CDR3 DNA sequence: TGTGCCAGCAGCCAAGATTTGGTAGCGGGGGGGAGGCTGGATACGCAGTATTTT. The chain carries TRBV3-1 and TRBJ2-3, with 11 bases fitting TRBD2. This CDR3 spans 18 amino acids. The germline V gene encodes CDR1 LGHDT and CDR2 YNNKEL (reference sequence). The V segment lost 0 bases and the J segment 6 bases; nucleotides outside the gene matches: 11.

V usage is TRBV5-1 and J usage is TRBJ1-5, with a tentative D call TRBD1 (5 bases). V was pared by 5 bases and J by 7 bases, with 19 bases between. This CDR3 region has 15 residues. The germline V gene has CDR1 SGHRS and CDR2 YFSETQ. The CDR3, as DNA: TGCGCCAGCAGTCCCGCTGCGGGGGATGGACAGCCCCAGCATTTT. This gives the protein CASSPAAGDGQPQHF.

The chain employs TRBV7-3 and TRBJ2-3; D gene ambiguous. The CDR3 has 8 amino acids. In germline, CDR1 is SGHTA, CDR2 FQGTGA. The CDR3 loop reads CGADTQYF. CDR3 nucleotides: TGTGGGGCAGATACGCAGTATTTT.

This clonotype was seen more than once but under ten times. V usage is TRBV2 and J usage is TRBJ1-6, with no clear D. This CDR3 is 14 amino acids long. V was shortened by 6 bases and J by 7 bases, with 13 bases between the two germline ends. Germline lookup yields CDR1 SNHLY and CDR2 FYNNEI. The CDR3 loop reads CASSYGPGNSPLHF. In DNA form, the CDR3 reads TGTGCCAGCAGCTACGGGCCGGGCAATTCACCCCTCCACTTT.

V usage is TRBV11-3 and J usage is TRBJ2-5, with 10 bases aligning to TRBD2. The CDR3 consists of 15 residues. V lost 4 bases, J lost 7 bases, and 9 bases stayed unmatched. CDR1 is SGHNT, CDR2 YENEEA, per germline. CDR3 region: CASSYSTSGIGTQYF. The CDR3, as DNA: TGTGCCAGCAGCTACTCAACTAGCGGGATCGGGACCCAGTACTTC.

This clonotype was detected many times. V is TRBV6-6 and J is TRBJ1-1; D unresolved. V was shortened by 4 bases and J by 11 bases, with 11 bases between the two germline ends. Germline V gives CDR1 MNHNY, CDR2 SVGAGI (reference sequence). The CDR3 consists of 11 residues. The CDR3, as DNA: TGTGCCAGCAGTTCAAGTTTGGCGGCTTTCTTT. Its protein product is CASSSSLAAFF.

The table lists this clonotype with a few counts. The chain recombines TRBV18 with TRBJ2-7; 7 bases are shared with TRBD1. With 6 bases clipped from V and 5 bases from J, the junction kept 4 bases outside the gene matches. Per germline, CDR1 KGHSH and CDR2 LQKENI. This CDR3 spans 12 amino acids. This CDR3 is CASSQQGNEQYF. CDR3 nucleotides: TGTGCCAGCTCCCAACAGGGGAACGAGCAGTACTTC.

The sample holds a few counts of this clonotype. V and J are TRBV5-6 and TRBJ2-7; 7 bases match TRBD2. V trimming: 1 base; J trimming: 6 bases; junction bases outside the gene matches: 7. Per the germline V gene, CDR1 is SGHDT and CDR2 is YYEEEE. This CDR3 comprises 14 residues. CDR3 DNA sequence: TGTGCCAGCAGCTTGACCCGGACTAGAGGCGAGCAGTACTTC. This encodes CASSLTRTRGEQYF.

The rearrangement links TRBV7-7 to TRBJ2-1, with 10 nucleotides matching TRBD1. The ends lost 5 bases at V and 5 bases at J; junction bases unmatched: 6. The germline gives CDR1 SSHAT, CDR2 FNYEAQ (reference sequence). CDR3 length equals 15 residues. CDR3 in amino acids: CASSVGQGGNNEQFF. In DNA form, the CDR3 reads TGTGCCAGCAGCGTTGGACAGGGGGGAAACAATGAGCAGTTCTTC.

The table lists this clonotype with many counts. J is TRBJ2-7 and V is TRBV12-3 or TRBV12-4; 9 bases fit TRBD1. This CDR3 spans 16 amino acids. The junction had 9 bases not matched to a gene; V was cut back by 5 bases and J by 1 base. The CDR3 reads CASSADRDRVSYEQYF. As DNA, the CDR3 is TGTGCCAGCAGTGCTGACCGGGACAGGGTATCCTACGAGCAGTACTTC.

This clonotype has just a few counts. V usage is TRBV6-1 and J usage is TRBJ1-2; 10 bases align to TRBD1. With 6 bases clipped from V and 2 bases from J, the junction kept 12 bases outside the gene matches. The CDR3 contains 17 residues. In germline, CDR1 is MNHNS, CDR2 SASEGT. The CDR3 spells CASRDPGQGYTNYGYTF. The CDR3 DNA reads TGTGCCAGCAGGGACCCGGGACAGGGGTATACCAACTATGGCTACACCTTC.

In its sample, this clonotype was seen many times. The DNA for the CDR3 is TGCAGTGCTAGCGGGGGGGCCTACGAGCAGTACTTC. Amino acids: CSASGGAYEQYF. The chain has TRBV20-1 and TRBJ2-7; 8 bases agree with TRBD2. From germline, CDR1 is DFQATT and CDR2 SNEGSKA (reference sequence). V trimming: 3 bases; J trimming: 2 bases; junction bases outside the gene matches: 0. CDR3 length: 12 amino acids.

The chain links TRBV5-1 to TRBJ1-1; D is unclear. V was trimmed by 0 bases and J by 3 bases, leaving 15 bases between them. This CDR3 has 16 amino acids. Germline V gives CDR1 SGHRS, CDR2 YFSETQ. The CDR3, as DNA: TGCGCCAGCAGCTTGGAGCCCTCCTTCTCCGACACTGAAGCTTTCTTT. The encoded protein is CASSLEPSFSDTEAFF.

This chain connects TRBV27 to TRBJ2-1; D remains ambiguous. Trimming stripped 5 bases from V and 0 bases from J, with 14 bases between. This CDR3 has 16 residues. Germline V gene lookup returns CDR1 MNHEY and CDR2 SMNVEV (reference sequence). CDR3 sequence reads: CASSRLAAISYNEQFF. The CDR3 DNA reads TGTGCCAGCAGTAGGTTGGCGGCAATCTCCTACAATGAGCAGTTCTTC.

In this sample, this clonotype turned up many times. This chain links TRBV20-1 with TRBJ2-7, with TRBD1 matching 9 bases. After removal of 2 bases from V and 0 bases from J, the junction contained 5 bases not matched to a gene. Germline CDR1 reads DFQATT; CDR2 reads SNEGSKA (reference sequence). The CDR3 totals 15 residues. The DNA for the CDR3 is TGCAGTGCTAGAATCGAGGACAGGGGCTCCTACGAGCAGTACTTC. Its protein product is CSARIEDRGSYEQYF.

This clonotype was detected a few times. In DNA, the CDR3 is TGCGCCAGCAGCCCGGGTGGGGCTGCCACTATCTACGAGCAGTACTTC. Translated: CASSPGGAATIYEQYF. J is TRBJ2-7 and V is TRBV5-1, with D possibly TRBD1 on 5 matching bases. Between the trimmed V and J ends, which lost 4 bases and 3 bases, there was a span of 20 bases. The CDR3 totals 16 residues. Germline V gene data show CDR1 as SGHRS and CDR2 as YFSETQ.

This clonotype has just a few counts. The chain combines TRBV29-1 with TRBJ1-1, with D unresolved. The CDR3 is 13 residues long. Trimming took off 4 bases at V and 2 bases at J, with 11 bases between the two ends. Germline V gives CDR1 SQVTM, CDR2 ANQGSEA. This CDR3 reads CSVAPLLNTEAFF. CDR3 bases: TGCAGCGTTGCCCCTTTACTAAACACTGAAGCTTTCTTT.

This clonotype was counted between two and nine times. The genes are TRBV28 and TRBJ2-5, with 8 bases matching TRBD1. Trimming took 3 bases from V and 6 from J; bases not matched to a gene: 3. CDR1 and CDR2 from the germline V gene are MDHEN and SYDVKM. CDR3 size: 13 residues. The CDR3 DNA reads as TGTGCCAGCAGTTTGCAGGGGGCGCAGACCCAGTACTTC. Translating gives CASSLQGAQTQYF.